These T cell receptor beta chains were read from a single sample in a study of cytomegalovirus exposure and HLA in healthy donors. Produced via immunoSEQ multiplex PCR; TCRdb's table is partial and in-frame only. The repertoire holds 130,000 or so clones, with around 9% as singletons. Sequenced input: PBMCs. All receptors come from a man between 40 and 49 years old in good health and CMV-seronegative. The CDR3 runs from the conserved cysteine through the conserved F or W. D genes are given only for firm matches.

d_gene	v_gene	j_gene	CDR3aa
-	TRBV18	TRBJ1-4	CASSPGTQEKLFF
TRBD1	TRBV5-6	TRBJ2-7	CASTHLGQSYEQYF
-	TRBV5-1	TRBJ2-7	CASSLMGPGQGLEQYF
TRBD1	TRBV4-2	TRBJ1-4	CASSQVMTGEGVKLFF
TRBD1	TRBV7-2	TRBJ1-4	CASSSRDRATTNEKLFF
TRBD1	TRBV7-8	TRBJ2-1	CASSRQGPNEQFF
TRBD1	TRBV2	TRBJ1-2	CASTGGAGSEGYTF
-	TRBV7-2	TRBJ2-7	CASSYHSSYEQYF
TRBD1	TRBV7-3	TRBJ2-7	CASSLTPVGRGYEQYF
-	TRBV30	TRBJ2-2	CAWSPDKNTGELFF